This TCR beta chain stems from a study of cytomegalovirus exposure and HLA in healthy donors. The donors belonged to the approximately 130-subject validation cohort, separate from the roughly 700-subject first cohort. The table came from immunoSEQ multiplex PCR; TCRdb's copy has only in-frame clones and leaves some out. This sample has approximately 170,000 clones; about 85% occur once, and the top ten carry roughly 15%. The receptor's source is a man between 18 and 29 years old in good health and CMV-seropositive. Specimen: PBMCs.

CDR3 coding DNA: TGTGCCAGCAGCCAAGCGGGACTAGCGGGGGGGCTGGGTAATGAGCAGTTCTTC. This codes for CASSQAGLAGGLGNEQFF. This chain connects TRBV4-2 to TRBJ2-1, with TRBD2 identical over 16 bases. This CDR3 region has 18 residues. V gave up 1 base and J gave up 7 bases; unmatched junction bases: 7. CDR1 is LGHNA, CDR2 YNFKEQ, per germline.